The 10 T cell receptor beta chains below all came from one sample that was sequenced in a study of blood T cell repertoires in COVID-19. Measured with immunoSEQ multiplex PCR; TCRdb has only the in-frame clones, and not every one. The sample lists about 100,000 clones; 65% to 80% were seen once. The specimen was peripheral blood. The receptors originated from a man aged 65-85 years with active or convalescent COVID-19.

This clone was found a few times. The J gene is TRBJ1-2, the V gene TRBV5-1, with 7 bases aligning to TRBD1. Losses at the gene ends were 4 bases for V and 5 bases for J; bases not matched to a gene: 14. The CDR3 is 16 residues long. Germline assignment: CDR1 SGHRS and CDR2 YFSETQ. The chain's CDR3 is CASSRGQDGVLYGYTF. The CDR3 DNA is TGCGCCAGCAGCCGCGGACAGGATGGAGTATTATATGGCTACACCTTC.

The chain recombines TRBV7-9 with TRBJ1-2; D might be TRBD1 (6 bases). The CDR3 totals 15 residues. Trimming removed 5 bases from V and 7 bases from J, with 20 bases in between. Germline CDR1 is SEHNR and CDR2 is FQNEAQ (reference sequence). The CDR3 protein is CASSPEYQGRAGYTF. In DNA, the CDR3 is TGTGCCAGCAGCCCCGAATACCAGGGGCGGGCTGGCTACACCTTC.

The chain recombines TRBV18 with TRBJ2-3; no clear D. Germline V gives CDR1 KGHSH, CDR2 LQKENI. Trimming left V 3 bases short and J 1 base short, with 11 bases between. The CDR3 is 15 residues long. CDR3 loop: CASSPSPGGTDTQYF. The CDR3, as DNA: TGTGCCAGCTCACCTTCTCCGGGTGGCACAGATACGCAGTATTTT.

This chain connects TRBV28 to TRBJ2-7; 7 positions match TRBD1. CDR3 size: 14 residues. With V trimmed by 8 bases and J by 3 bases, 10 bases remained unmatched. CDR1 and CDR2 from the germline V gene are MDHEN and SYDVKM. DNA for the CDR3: TGTGCCAGCCGCCCGGGACAGAGGTTCTACGAGCAGTACTTC. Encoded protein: CASRPGQRFYEQYF.

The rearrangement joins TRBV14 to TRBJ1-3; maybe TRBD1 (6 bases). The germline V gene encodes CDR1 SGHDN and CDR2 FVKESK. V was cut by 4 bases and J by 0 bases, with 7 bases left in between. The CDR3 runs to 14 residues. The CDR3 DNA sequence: TGTGCCAGCAGCCGCAGGGGCTCTGGAAACACCATATATTTT. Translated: CASSRRGSGNTIYF.

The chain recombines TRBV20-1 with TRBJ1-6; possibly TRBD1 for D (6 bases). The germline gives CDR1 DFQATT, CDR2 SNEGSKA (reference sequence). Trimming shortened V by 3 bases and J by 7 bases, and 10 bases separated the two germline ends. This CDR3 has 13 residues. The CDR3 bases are TGCAGTGCTAGTCCTGACAGGAATTCACCCCTCCACTTT. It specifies CSASPDRNSPLHF.

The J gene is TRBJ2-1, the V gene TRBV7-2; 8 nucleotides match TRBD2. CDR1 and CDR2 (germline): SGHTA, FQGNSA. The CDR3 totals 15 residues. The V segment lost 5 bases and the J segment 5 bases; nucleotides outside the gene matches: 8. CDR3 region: CASSTIAGLHNEQFF. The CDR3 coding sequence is TGTGCCAGCAGCACCATAGCGGGGCTCCACAATGAGCAGTTCTTC. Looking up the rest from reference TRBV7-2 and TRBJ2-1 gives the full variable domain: GAGVSQSPSNKVTEKGKDVELRCDPISGHTALYWYRQSLGQGLEFLIYFQGNSAPDKSGLPSDRFSAERTGGSVSTLTIQRTQQEDSAVYLCASSTIAGLHNEQFFGPGTRLTVL.

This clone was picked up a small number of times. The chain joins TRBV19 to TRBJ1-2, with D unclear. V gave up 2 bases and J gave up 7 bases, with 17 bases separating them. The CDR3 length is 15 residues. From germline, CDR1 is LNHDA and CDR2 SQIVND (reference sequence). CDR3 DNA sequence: TGTGCCAGTAGTATAACGGAGGCTAGGGTCACTGGCTACACCTTC. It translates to CASSITEARVTGYTF.

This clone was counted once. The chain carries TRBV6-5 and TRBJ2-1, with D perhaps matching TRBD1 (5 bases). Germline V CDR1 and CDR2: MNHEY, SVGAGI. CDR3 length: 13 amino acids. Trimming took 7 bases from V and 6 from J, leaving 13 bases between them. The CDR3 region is CASTQWGVNEQFF. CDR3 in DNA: TGTGCCAGCACCCAGTGGGGCGTCAATGAGCAGTTCTTC.

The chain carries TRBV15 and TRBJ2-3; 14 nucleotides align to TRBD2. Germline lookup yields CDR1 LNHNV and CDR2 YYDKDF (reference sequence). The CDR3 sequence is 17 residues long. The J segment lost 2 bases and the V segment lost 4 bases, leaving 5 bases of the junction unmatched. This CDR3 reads CATSKRTSGGTTDTQYF. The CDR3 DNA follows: TGTGCCACCAGCAAACGGACTAGCGGGGGGACCACAGATACGCAGTATTTT.